This T cell receptor beta chain was captured in a study of blood T cell repertoires in COVID-19. Method: immunoSEQ multiplex PCR; TCRdb's copy keeps in-frame clones and lacks some. The table includes a few hundred thousand clones, 65% to 90% detected once. The CDR3 has 12 amino acids. The germline V and J ends were trimmed by 0 bases and 6 bases, with 7 bases remaining between them. Per the germline V gene, CDR1 is SGDLS and CDR2 is YYNGEE. V is TRBV9 and J is TRBJ2-7, with D perhaps matching TRBD1 (5 bases). The receptor comes from a man between 40 and 49 years old who had recovered from COVID-19. Sample: PBMCs or T cells enriched from blood (not recorded which). CDR3 in DNA: TGTGCCAGCAGCGTAGAGGGGTTCGAGCAGTACTTC. Protein product: CASSVEGFEQYF.